The sequence of this T cell receptor (beta chain) was determined in a study of cytomegalovirus exposure and HLA in healthy donors. Broader study findings: The records held CMV serostatus as the only immune exposure information.

This clone appeared a single time. Its antigen remains unknown. The PCR contained 60 Vbeta and 13 Jbeta primers. Profiled with immunoSEQ multiplex PCR; TCRdb holds only in-frame clones, not every one. The table has under 200,000 clones, approximately 78% seen once. Trimming took 6 bases from V and 4 from J; bases not matched to a gene: 14. CDR1 MDHEN and CDR2 SYDVKM come from the germline V gene. The CDR3 is 16 residues long. The sequenced sample consisted of PBMCs. The receptor was derived from a woman in her forties in good health and CMV-seronegative. The V call is TRBV28, the J call TRBJ1-2; 7 nucleotides agree with TRBD1. The CDR3 reads CASSQQNQGGIYGYTF. The CDR3 DNA is TGTGCCAGCAGCCAACAGAACCAGGGGGGCATCTATGGCTACACCTTC.